In its sample, the clone carrying this T cell receptor (beta chain) was seen a few times. Its matching antigen is unknown. The CDR3 consists of 13 residues. Per the germline V gene, CDR1 is KGHSY and CDR2 is FQNENV. V lost 8 bases to trimming and J lost 3 bases, with 13 bases between them. These data belong to a study of blood T cells in healthy people across ages. General study findings and limits: When one million T cells were used, diversity estimates were thought to be underestimates. Naive T cell percentage showed a strong correlation with TCR beta diversity. Changes in expanded clonotypes were possibly confounded, as the CMV status of donors was unknown.

Together with a sample-barcoded 5' primer, a J-beta primer mix was included in a second PCR lasting about 7 to 12 cycles. One entry per CDR3 protein results from TCRdb running MiXCR on the 5' RACE reads. This sample has fewer than 900,000 distinct CDR3 sequences; 35% to 40% occur once, and the top ten carry 10% to 15%. The rearrangement joins TRBV16 to TRBJ1-1; TRBD1 is a possible D gene (5 bases). The TCR sequence derives from a man aged 18 to 35 in good health. Sequenced input: blood. CDR3: CASRKGRDTEAFF. The CDR3 region has the DNA TGTGCCAGCCGAAAGGGCAGGGACACTGAAGCTTTCTTT.